A selection of T cell receptor beta chains follows, all from one sample in a study of blood T cell repertoires in COVID-19. Data came from immunoSEQ multiplex PCR; TCRdb stores just in-frame clones and leaves some out. The sample comprises more than 80,000 clones, around 80% of which are singletons, and about 7% rests with the top ten. Sequencing was done on a sample of peripheral blood. The receptors shown here come from a man over 45 with active or convalescent COVID-19. CDR3s include the opening cysteine and the closing phenylalanine or tryptophan. The order of the fields is D gene, clone size, J gene, CDR3 length, V gene, CDR3 DNA, CDR3 protein. The D gene is left open where the match is weak. Clone size appears in some rows only: once, few, many, or a class for an expanded clone.

-,-,TRBJ1-5,15,TRBV6-5,TGTGCCAGCAGTTACGGTCTGGGCTCCAATCAGCCCCAGCATTTT,CASSYGLGSNQPQHF
TRBD1,-,TRBJ2-5,12,TRBV5-4,TGTGCCAGTATGGGACAGGGGGAGACCCAGTACTTC,CASMGQGETQYF
-,-,TRBJ1-1,15,TRBV5-1,TGCGCCAGCAGCTTGGTGGGGGGGCCCAACACTGAAGCTTTCTTT,CASSLVGGPNTEAFF
-,-,TRBJ2-3,18,TRBV9,TGTGCCAGCAGCGTAGATAGGGGCCAAGCGTCAAAGAGGGATACGCAGTATTTT,CASSVDRGQASKRDTQYF
TRBD1,-,TRBJ1-2,15,TRBV5-4,TGTGCCAGCAGCTCGGGGACAGGGGAAAGCTATGGCTACACCTTC,CASSSGTGESYGYTF
-,-,TRBJ1-4,16,TRBV19,TGTGCCAGTAGTTCCCAGGAGGGGATTTCTAATGAAAAACTGTTTTTT,CASSSQEGISNEKLFF
TRBD2,-,TRBJ2-4,16,TRBV28,TGTGCCAGCAGTTTGATGGGAGGGGAGGGCAAAAACATTCAGTACTTC,CASSLMGGEGKNIQYF
TRBD2,-,TRBJ2-1,17,TRBV7-2,TGTGCCAGCAGGCGTCCTCTAGCGGGGAGCTCCTACAATGAGCAGTTCTTC,CASRRPLAGSSYNEQFF
TRBD1,-,TRBJ2-1,13,TRBV7-9,TGTGCCAGCAGCCGGACAGGGTTAAATGAGCAGTTCTTC,CASSRTGLNEQFF
TRBD2,-,TRBJ2-7,15,TRBV2,TGTGCCAGCAGAATCCGAGCGGGGGGGCCCTACGAGCAGTACTTC,CASRIRAGGPYEQYF
TRBD1,-,TRBJ2-7,15,TRBV6-5,TGTGCCAGCAAAAGGACCGGGACAGAAGCCTACGAGCAGTACTTC,CASKRTGTEAYEQYF
TRBD1,-,TRBJ2-7,12,TRBV5-1,TGCGCCAGCAGCCATGGACAGGGTGTGCAGTACTTC,CASSHGQGVQYF
-,-,TRBJ2-1,14,TRBV20-1,TGCAGTGCTAGTCGGGGGGCCACCTACAATGAGCAGTTCTTC,CSASRGATYNEQFF
-,-,TRBJ1-1,13,TRBV6-5,TGTGCCAGCACCTCGGGGGGAGGGCTTGAAGCTTTCTTT,CASTSGGGLEAFF
TRBD1,once,TRBJ1-4,15,TRBV18,TGTGCCAGCTCACCAATAGGACAGGGGGATGAAAAACTGTTTTTT,CASSPIGQGDEKLFF
TRBD1,-,TRBJ1-5,15,TRBV19,TGTGCCAGTAGTCAGGGACAGGGAGGCAATCAGCCCCAGCATTTT,CASSQGQGGNQPQHF
-,few,TRBJ2-1,17,TRBV7-8,TGTGCCAGCAGCTTAGACAGGGCCCGTTTCATACTCGATGAGCAGTTCTTC,CASSLDRARFILDEQFF
-,-,TRBJ1-5,11,TRBV28,TGTGCCAGCAGCGCTGCAGCGGGTCAGCATTTT,CASSAAAGQHF
-,-,TRBJ1-1,14,TRBV3-1/TRBV3-2,TGTGCCAGCAGCCAGCGACAGCCGAACACTGAAGCTTTCTTT,CASSQRQPNTEAFF
-,-,TRBJ1-2,13,TRBV28,TGTGCCAGCAGTTTGGGAGGGAGCTATGGCTACACCTTC,CASSLGGSYGYTF
-,-,TRBJ2-5,16,TRBV5-4,TGTGCCAGCAGCTTGCCAATTAGAGGGGGTCAAGAGACCCAGTACTTC,CASSLPIRGGQETQYF
-,few,TRBJ1-2,12,TRBV10-3,TGTGCCATCAGTGATGGCTCCTGGGGCTACACCTTC,CAISDGSWGYTF
TRBD1,-,TRBJ2-1,17,TRBV7-9,TGTGCCAGCAGCTTAGCCCTTACAGGGGGCGTGGTGAATGAGCAGTTCTTC,CASSLALTGGVVNEQFF
-,-,TRBJ1-5,15,TRBV7-2,TGTGCCAGCAGCTTAGGGCAGTCCAGCAATCAGCCCCAGCATTTT,CASSLGQSSNQPQHF
-,-,TRBJ1-6,14,TRBV5-4,TGTGCCAGCAGCTTTTACAGAAACAATTCACCCCTCCACTTT,CASSFYRNNSPLHF
TRBD1,-,TRBJ1-5,16,TRBV7-6,TGTGCCAGCAGCTTCAGACAGGGAGGCCGACATCAGCCCCAGCATTTT,CASSFRQGGRHQPQHF
-,-,TRBJ1-2,14,TRBV14,TGTGCCAGCAGCCAAGAAACAGGGATCTTGCGCTACACCTTC,CASSQETGILRYTF
-,-,TRBJ2-4,14,TRBV10-3,TGTGCCATCAGTGAGTCGGGGGGTCGGGACATTCAGTACTTC,CAISESGGRDIQYF
-,-,TRBJ2-3,16,TRBV6-5,TGTGCCAGCAGTTACTCGGGGACACCTAGCACAGATACGCAGTATTTT,CASSYSGTPSTDTQYF
-,-,TRBJ2-2,14,TRBV10-3,TGTGCCATCAGTGAGGGCCAGAACACCGGGGAGCTGTTTTTT,CAISEGQNTGELFF
TRBD1,-,TRBJ1-1,16,TRBV2,TGTGCCAGCAGTGATTCGGACAGGGGGCGAATCACTGAAGCTTTCTTT,CASSDSDRGRITEAFF
TRBD2,-,TRBJ2-2,19,TRBV11-2,TGTGCCAGCAGCTTAGGAGCCTTAGCGGGGGCCGCGAACACCGGGGAGCTGTTTTTT,CASSLGALAGAANTGELFF
-,-,TRBJ2-7,14,TRBV6-2/TRBV6-3,TGTGCCAGCAGTTATCTCCAGGGGAACGGCGAGCAGTACTTC,CASSYLQGNGEQYF
-,once,TRBJ1-1,13,TRBV4-1,TGCGCCAGCAGCTCCCAGGGGAACACTGAAGCTTTCTTT,CASSSQGNTEAFF
TRBD1,-,TRBJ2-2,15,TRBV14,TGTGCCAGCAGTCCCGGGACAGGGCTGACCGGGGAGCTGTTTTTT,CASSPGTGLTGELFF
-,-,TRBJ1-6,15,TRBV28,TGTGCCAGCAGTTTGGGGGCAATGACGGATTCACCCCTCCACTTT,CASSLGAMTDSPLHF
TRBD1,-,TRBJ2-2,14,TRBV7-8,TGTGCCACCGGGACAGGGACGAACACCGGGGAGCTGTTTTTT,CATGTGTNTGELFF
-,-,TRBJ2-7,13,TRBV12-3/TRBV12-4,TGTGCCAGCAGGGTGGCATCTGGCTACGAGCAGTACTTC,CASRVASGYEQYF
-,-,TRBJ2-5,14,TRBV3-1/TRBV3-2,TGTGCCAGCAGCCAAGATACAGGCCAAGAGACCCAGTACTTC,CASSQDTGQETQYF
-,-,TRBJ1-1,14,TRBV28,TGTGCCAGCAGTTTATCTGGCGGATACACTGAAGCTTTCTTT,CASSLSGGYTEAFF
TRBD1,-,TRBJ1-2,12,TRBV6-5,TGTGCCAGCCTCGGACAGGTCTATGGCTACACCTTC,CASLGQVYGYTF
-,-,TRBJ2-5,15,TRBV14,TGTGCCAGCAGCCAAGACGAAAACAGGCAAGAGACCCAGTACTTC,CASSQDENRQETQYF
-,-,TRBJ1-5,15,TRBV16,TGTGCCAGCAGCCAATCGGGTGGAGTGGGTCAGCCCCAGCATTTT,CASSQSGGVGQPQHF
-,-,TRBJ2-2,14,TRBV5-1,TGCGCCAGCCTTCCAGAAGGGGGCACCGGGGAGCTGTTTTTT,CASLPEGGTGELFF
-,-,TRBJ2-7,18,TRBV11-2,TGTGCCAGCAGCTCTAGGGGTGCCCCTTACTTTAGCTCCTACGAGCAGTACTTC,CASSSRGAPYFSSYEQYF
-,-,TRBJ2-3,14,TRBV11-2,TGTGCCAGCAGCTTAAACAGGGAAGGAGATACGCAGTATTTT,CASSLNREGDTQYF
TRBD1,-,TRBJ2-2,15,TRBV7-6,TGTGCCAGCAGCTTAATGACAGGGGTGTCCGGGGAGCTGTTTTTT,CASSLMTGVSGELFF
TRBD1,-,TRBJ1-3,15,TRBV27,TGTGCCAGCAGTTTGTCCGGACAGGCGTCAAACACCATATATTTT,CASSLSGQASNTIYF
TRBD1,-,TRBJ1-6,17,TRBV5-4,TGTGCCAGCAGCTTCGACAGGGGCCCAGACCTGAATTCACCCCTCCACTTT,CASSFDRGPDLNSPLHF
TRBD2,once,TRBJ2-7,16,TRBV7-6,TGTGCCAGCAGCTTAGAAGGTAGCGGGGGGGCCCACGAGCAGTACTTC,CASSLEGSGGAHEQYF
TRBD2,-,TRBJ2-1,16,TRBV9,TGTGCCAGCAGCGTAATGACTAGCGGGGGTGGGAATGAGCAGTTCTTC,CASSVMTSGGGNEQFF
TRBD2,-,TRBJ2-2,17,TRBV10-3,TGTGCCATCAGTGCGGCTAGCGGGGGGTCCGGAACCGGGGAGCTGTTTTTT,CAISAASGGSGTGELFF